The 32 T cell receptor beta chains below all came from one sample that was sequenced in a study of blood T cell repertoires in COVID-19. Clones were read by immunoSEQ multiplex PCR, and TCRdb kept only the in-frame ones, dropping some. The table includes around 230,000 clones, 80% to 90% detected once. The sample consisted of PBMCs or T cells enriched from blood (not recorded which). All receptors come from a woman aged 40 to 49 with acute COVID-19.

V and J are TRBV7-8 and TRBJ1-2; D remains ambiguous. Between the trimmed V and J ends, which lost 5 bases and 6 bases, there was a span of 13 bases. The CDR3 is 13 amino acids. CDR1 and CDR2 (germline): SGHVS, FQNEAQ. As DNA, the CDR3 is TGTGCCAGCAGCCAGAGGATGAGGCATGGCTACACCTTC. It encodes CASSQRMRHGYTF.

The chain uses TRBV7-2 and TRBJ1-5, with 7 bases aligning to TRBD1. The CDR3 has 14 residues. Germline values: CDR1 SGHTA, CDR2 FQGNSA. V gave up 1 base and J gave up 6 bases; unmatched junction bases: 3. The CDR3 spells CASSLGAGGQPQHF. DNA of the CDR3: TGTGCCAGCAGCTTAGGGGCAGGGGGTCAGCCCCAGCATTTT.

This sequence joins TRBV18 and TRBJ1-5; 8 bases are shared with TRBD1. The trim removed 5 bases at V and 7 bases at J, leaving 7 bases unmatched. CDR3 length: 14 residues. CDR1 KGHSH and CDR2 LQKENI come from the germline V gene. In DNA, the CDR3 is TGTGCCAGCTCAACCTCCGGACAGGGCCAGCCCCAGCATTTT. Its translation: CASSTSGQGQPQHF.

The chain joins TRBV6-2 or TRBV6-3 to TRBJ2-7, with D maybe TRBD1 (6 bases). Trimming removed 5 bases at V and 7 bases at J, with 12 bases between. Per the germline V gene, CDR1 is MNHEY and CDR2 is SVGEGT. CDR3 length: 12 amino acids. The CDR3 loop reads CASSAQGREQYF. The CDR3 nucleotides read TGTGCCAGCAGTGCACAGGGCAGGGAGCAGTACTTC.

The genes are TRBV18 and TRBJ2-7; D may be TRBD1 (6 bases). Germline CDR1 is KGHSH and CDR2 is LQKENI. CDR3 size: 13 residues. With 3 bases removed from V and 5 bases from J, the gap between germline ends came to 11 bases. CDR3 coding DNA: TGTGCCAGCTCACCGCTTCCAGGGGACGAGCAGTACGTC. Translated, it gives CASSPLPGDEQYV.

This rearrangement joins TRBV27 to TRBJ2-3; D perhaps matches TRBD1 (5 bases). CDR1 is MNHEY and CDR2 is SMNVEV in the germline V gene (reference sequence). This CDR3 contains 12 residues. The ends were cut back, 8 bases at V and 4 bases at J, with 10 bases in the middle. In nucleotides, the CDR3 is TGTGCCAGCGGGCAGGGTGCAGATACGCAGTATTTT. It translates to CASGQGADTQYF.

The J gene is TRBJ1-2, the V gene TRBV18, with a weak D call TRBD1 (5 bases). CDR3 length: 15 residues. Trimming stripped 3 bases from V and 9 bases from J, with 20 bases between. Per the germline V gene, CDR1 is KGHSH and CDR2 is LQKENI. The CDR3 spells CASSPSPTELASYTF. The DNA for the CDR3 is TGTGCCAGCTCACCCAGCCCGACAGAGCTCGCGAGCTACACCTTC. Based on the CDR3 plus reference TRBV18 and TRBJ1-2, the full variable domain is NAGVMQNPRHLVRRRGQEARLRCSPMKGHSHVYWYRQLPEEGLKFMVYLQKENIIDESGMPKERFSAEFPKEGPSILRIQQVVRGDSAAYFCASSPSPTELASYTFGSGTRLTVV.

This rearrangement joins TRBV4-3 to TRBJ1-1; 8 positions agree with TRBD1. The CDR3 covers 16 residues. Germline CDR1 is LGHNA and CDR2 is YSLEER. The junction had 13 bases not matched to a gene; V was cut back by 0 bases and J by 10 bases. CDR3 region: CASSQDNGGPTGGAFF. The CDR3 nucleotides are TGCGCCAGCAGCCAAGATAATGGCGGCCCTACAGGGGGAGCTTTCTTT.

In DNA, the CDR3 is TGTGCCAGTGCGACATGGACAGGGATCAGCGTTTCGGGGGGCTACACCTTC. As protein: CASATWTGISVSGGYTF. The chain is built from TRBV27 and TRBJ1-2; TRBD1 agrees at 8 bases. Germline assignment: CDR1 MNHEY and CDR2 SMNVEV (reference sequence). J gave up 8 bases and V 9 bases, and 23 bases lay outside the gene matches. This CDR3 has 17 amino acids.

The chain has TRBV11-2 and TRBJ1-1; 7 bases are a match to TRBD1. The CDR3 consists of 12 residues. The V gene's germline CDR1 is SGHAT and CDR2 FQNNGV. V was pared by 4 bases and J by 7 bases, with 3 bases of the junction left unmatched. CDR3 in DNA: TGTGCCAGCAGCTGGGGGACAGTTGAAGCTTTCTTT. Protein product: CASSWGTVEAFF. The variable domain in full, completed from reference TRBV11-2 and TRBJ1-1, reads EAGVAQSPRYKIIEKRQSVAFWCNPISGHATLYWYQQILGQGPKLLIQFQNNGVVDDSQLPKDRFSAERLKGVDSTLKIQPAKLEDSAVYLCASSWGTVEAFFGQGTRLTVV.

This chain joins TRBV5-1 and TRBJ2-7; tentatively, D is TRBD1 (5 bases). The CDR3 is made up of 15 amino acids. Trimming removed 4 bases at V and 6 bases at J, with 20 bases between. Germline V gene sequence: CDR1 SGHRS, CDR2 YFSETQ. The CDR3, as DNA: TGCGCCAGCAGCACAGGTGCTGGGCCCCTTGGCGAGCAGTACGTC. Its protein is CASSTGAGPLGEQYV.

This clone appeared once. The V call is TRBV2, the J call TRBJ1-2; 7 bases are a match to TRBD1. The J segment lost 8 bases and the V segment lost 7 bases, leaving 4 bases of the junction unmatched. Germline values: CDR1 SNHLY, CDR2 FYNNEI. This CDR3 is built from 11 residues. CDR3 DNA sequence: TGTGCCAGCATGGACAGGCCAGGCTACACCTTC. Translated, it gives CASMDRPGYTF.

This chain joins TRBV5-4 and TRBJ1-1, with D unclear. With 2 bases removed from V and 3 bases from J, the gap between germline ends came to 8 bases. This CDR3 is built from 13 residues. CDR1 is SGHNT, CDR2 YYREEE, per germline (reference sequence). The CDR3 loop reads CASSFSLDTEAFF. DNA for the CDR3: TGTGCCAGCAGCTTCTCTTTAGACACTGAAGCTTTCTTT.

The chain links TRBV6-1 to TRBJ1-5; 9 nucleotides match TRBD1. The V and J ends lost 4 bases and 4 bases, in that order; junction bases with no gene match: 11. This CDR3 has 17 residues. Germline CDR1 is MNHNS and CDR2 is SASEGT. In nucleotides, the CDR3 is TGTGCCAGCAGTGGACACAGGGGGCAGTGGGGGAATCAGCCCCAGCATTTT. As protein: CASSGHRGQWGNQPQHF.

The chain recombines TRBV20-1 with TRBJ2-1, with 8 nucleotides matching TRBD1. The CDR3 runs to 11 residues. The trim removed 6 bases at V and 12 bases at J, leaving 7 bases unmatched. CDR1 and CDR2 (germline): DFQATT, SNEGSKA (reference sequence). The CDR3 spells CSAVRGQGQFF. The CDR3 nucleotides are TGCAGTGCCGTCCGAGGACAGGGGCAGTTCTTC.

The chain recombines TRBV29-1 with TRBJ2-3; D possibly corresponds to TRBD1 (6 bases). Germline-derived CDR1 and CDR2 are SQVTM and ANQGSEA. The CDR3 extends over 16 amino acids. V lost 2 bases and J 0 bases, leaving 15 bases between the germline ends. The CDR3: CSVESRQEASTDTQYF. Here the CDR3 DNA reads TGCAGCGTTGAATCTCGACAGGAGGCTAGCACAGATACGCAGTATTTT.

CDR3 residues: CASSGGWSPASTDTQYF. The CDR3 region has the DNA TGTGCCAGCAGCGGCGGGTGGTCTCCGGCTAGCACAGATACGCAGTATTTT. The V gene is TRBV7-2, the J gene TRBJ2-3; D is perhaps TRBD2 (5 bases). V lost 5 bases and J 0 bases, leaving 18 bases between the germline ends. The germline V gene encodes CDR1 SGHTA and CDR2 FQGNSA. CDR3 length equals 17 residues. Full variable domain (remainder filled in from reference TRBV7-2 and TRBJ2-3): GAGVSQSPSNKVTEKGKDVELRCDPISGHTALYWYRQSLGQGLEFLIYFQGNSAPDKSGLPSDRFSAERTGGSVSTLTIQRTQQEDSAVYLCASSGGWSPASTDTQYFGPGTRLTVL.

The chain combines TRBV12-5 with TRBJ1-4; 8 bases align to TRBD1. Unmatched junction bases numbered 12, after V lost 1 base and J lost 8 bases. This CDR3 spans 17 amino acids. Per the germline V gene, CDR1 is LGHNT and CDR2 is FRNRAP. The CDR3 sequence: CASGLGATGGLIEKLFF. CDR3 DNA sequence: TGTGCTAGTGGTTTGGGAGCTACAGGGGGGTTAATCGAAAAACTGTTTTTT.

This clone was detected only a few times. CDR3 amino acids: CASSIEFYYGYTF. The DNA of the CDR3 is TGTGCCAGTAGTATTGAGTTCTACTATGGCTACACCTTC. The gene calls are TRBV19 and TRBJ1-2, with no clear D. V dropped 3 bases and J dropped 3 bases, with 8 bases sitting between them. CDR1 is LNHDA, CDR2 SQIVND, per germline (reference sequence). This CDR3 region has 13 residues.

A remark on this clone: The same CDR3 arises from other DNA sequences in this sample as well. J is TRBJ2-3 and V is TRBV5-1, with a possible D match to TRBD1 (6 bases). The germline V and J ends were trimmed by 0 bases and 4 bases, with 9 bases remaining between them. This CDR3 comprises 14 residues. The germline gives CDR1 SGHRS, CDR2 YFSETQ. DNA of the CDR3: TGCGCCAGCAGCTTGGGGGGGCGGGCAGATACGCAGTATTTT. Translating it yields CASSLGGRADTQYF.

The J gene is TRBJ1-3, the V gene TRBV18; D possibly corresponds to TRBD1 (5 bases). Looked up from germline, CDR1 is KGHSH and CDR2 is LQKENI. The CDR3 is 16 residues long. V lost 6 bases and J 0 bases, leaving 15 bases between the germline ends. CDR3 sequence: CASSPTGRLSGNTIYF. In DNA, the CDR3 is TGTGCCAGCTCGCCTACAGGACGCCTCTCTGGAAACACCATATATTTT.

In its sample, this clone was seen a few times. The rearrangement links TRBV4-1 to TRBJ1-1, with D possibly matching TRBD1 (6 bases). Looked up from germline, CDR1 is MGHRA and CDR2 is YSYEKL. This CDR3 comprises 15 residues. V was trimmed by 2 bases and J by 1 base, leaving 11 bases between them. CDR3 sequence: CASSQNRDGNTEAFF. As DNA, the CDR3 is TGCGCCAGCAGCCAAAACAGGGATGGGAACACTGAAGCTTTCTTT.

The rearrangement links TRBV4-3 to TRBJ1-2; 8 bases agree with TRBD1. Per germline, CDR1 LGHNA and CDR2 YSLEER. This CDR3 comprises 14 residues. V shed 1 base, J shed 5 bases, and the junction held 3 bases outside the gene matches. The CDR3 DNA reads TGCGCCAGCAGCCAAGGGCAGGGGGCGTATGGCTACACCTTC. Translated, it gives CASSQGQGAYGYTF.

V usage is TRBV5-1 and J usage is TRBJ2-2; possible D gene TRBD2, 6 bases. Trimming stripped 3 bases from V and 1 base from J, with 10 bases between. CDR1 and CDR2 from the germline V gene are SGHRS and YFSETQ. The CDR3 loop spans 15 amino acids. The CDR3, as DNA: TGCGCCAGCAGCTCAACGCGGGGGAACACCGGGGAGCTGTTTTTT. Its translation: CASSSTRGNTGELFF.

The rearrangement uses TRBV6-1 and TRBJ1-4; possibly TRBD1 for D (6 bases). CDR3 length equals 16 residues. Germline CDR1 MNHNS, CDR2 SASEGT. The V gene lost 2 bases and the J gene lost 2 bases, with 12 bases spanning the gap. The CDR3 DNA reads TGTGCCAGCAGTGAACGGGGGGCTGTGACTAATGAAAAACTGTTTTTT. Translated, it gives CASSERGAVTNEKLFF.

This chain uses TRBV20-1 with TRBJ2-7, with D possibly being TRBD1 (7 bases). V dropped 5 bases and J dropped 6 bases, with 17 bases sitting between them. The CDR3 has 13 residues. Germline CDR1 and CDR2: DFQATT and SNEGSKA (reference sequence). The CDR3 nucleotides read TGCAGTGCTGGTGCGCGACAGGGAGGCGAGCAGTACGTC. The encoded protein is CSAGARQGGEQYV.

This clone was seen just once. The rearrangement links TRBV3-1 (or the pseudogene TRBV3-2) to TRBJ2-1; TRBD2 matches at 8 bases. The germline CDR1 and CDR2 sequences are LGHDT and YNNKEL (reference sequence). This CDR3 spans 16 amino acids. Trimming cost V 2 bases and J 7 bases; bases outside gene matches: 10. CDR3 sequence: CASSQSSGGLRNEQFF. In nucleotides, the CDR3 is TGTGCCAGCAGCCAAAGCTCGGGGGGGCTGAGGAATGAGCAGTTCTTC.

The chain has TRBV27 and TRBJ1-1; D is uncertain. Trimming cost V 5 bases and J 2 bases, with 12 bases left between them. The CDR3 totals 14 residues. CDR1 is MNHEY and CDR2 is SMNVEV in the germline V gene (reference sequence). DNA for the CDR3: TGTGCCAGCAGTACCCCAGAGACAAACACTGAAGCTTTCTTT. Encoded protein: CASSTPETNTEAFF.

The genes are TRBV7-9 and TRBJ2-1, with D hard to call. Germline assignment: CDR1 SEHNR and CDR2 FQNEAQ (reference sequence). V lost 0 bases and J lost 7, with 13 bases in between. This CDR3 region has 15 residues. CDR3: CASSLAQRVGNEQFF. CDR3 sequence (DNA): TGTGCCAGCAGCTTAGCGCAACGGGTGGGTAATGAGCAGTTCTTC.

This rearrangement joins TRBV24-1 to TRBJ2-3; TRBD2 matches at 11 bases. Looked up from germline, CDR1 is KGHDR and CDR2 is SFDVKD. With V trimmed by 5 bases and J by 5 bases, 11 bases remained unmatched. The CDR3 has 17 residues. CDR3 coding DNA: TGTGCCACCAGTGCCGAATCCGGGACTAGCGGCAGAGATACGCAGTATTTT. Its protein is CATSAESGTSGRDTQYF.

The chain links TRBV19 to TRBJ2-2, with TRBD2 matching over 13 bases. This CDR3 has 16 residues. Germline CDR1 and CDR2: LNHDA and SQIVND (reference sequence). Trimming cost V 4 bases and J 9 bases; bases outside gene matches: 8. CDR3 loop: CASSRTSGGNYRELFF. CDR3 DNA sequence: TGTGCCAGTAGTAGGACTAGCGGGGGAAATTACCGGGAGCTGTTTTTT.

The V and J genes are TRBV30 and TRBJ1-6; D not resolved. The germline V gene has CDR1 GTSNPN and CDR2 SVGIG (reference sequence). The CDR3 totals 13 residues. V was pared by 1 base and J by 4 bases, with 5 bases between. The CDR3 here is CAWSGAYNSPLHF. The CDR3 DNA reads TGTGCCTGGAGTGGGGCTTATAATTCACCCCTCCACTTT.